The clone carrying this TCR beta chain has more than one count but fewer than ten. Its specificity is unknown. The CDR3 runs 14 residues. Unmatched junction bases numbered 10, after V lost 4 bases and J lost 5 bases. Germline V CDR1 and CDR2: SQVTM, ANQGSEA. The data derive from a study of naive and memory T cell subsets. Regarding the study as a whole: Naive repertoires, especially CD8, held a few larger clonotypes, possibly memory cells re-expressing CD45RA. Naive and memory subsets had different power law exponents for TCR abundance. Diversity fell and Gini index rose from naive through CM, EM, EMRA.

The beta constant-region primer was an equimolar mix of two oligonucleotides covering TRBC1 and TRBC2. Four rounds of PCR amplified the ligated cDNA using nested alpha and beta constant-region primers plus SP2. TCRdb analysed the UMI-ligation and nested PCR reads with MiXCR anew, one entry per CDR3 protein. This sample yields about 150,000 distinct CDR3 sequences, of which 22% are seen a single time; less than 0.13% belongs to the top ten. The gene calls are TRBV29-1 and TRBJ1-1; 7 bases line up with TRBD1. The specimen was naive CD4+ T cells from blood. This TCR derives from a human donor in good health. The CDR3 sequence: CSVGKQDRPTEAFF. CDR3 nucleotide sequence: TGCAGCGTTGGTAAACAGGACAGGCCGACTGAAGCTTTCTTT.